Following are 29 T cell receptor beta chains from one sample sequenced in a study of CD8+ T cells in alopecia areata. The authors extracted RNA and reverse transcribed it into cDNA as the sequencing template. Sequencing used immunoSEQ multiplex PCR; TCRdb keeps in-frame clones, though not all of them. The sample has about 200,000 clones; nearly 60% are singletons. Treatment meaning: oral pan-JAK inhibitor, 5-10 mg twice daily. Source: CD4+ T cells sorted from blood, taken at week 24, from a patient treated with tofacitinib. These receptor sequences come from a human donor with alopecia areata.

V and J are TRBV30 and TRBJ2-7; D gene unclear. Germline V CDR1 and CDR2: GTSNPN, SVGIG (reference sequence). V was shortened by 5 bases and J by 7 bases, with 12 bases between the two germline ends. The CDR3 is 11 residues long. The CDR3 region has the DNA TGTGCCTGGGGGGTATCTTTGGAGCAGTACTTC. Translating it yields CAWGVSLEQYF. The full variable domain, with the rest looked up from reference TRBV30 and TRBJ2-7, is SQTIHQWPATLVQPVGSPLSLECTVEGTSNPNLYWYRQAAGRGLQLLFYSVGIGQISSEVPQNLSASRPQDRQFILSSKKLLLSDSGFYLCAWGVSLEQYFGPGTRLTVT.

The V gene is TRBV4-2, the J gene TRBJ2-1, with 10 bases lining up with TRBD2. Unmatched junction bases numbered 9, after V lost 0 bases and J lost 7 bases. This CDR3 region has 17 residues. The germline CDR1 and CDR2 sequences are LGHNA and YNFKEQ. The CDR3 region has the DNA TGTGCCAGCAGCCAAGATGTTAGTAGCGGGGGGAGGAATGAGCAGTTCTTC. It specifies CASSQDVSSGGRNEQFF.

The chain couples TRBV13 to TRBJ2-2; D is undetermined. Trimming pared 2 bases from V and 4 bases from J, leaving 2 bases between. Per germline, CDR1 PRHDT and CDR2 FYEKMQ (reference sequence). The CDR3 length is 12 residues. CDR3 amino acids: CASSLSTGELFF. CDR3 nucleotide sequence: TGTGCCAGCAGCTTAAGCACCGGGGAGCTGTTTTTT.

This clone was seen only a few times. The chain links TRBV19 to TRBJ1-2, with a weak D call TRBD1 (6 bases). Trimming left V 5 bases short and J 6 bases short, with 16 bases between. CDR1 is LNHDA, CDR2 SQIVND, per germline (reference sequence). The CDR3 sequence is 14 residues long. CDR3 coding DNA: TGTGCCAGTAGTGTCCGACAGGACCCCAATGGCTACACCTTC. Residues: CASSVRQDPNGYTF. The whole variable domain, filled in from reference TRBV19 and TRBJ1-2, reads DGGITQSPKYLFRKEGQNVTLSCEQNLNHDAMYWYRQDPGQGLRLIYYSQIVNDFQKGDIAEGYSVSREKKESFPLTVTSAQKNPTAFYLCASSVRQDPNGYTFGSGTRLTVV.

The chain has TRBV9 and TRBJ2-1; 8 bases agree with TRBD2. The CDR3 runs to 15 residues. J lost 10 bases, V lost 4 bases, and 13 bases had no gene match. The germline V gene encodes CDR1 SGDLS and CDR2 YYNGEE. The CDR3 reads CASSPTSATMGEQFF. CDR3 bases: TGTGCCAGCAGCCCGACTAGCGCTACAATGGGGGAGCAGTTCTTC.

This clone was counted a few times. The chain is built from TRBV7-9 and TRBJ2-3; weak D call: TRBD2 (5 bases). The CDR3 sequence is 15 residues long. V lost 5 bases to trimming and J lost 1 base, with 13 bases between them. Per germline, CDR1 SEHNR and CDR2 FQNEAQ (reference sequence). Written as DNA, the CDR3 is TGTGCCAGCAGCACGCCGCAGGAGGGCACAGATACGCAGTATTTT. Encoded protein: CASSTPQEGTDTQYF.

The V gene is TRBV12-5, the J gene TRBJ2-1; TRBD2 agrees at 8 bases. This CDR3 comprises 12 residues. CDR1 and CDR2 (germline): LGHNT, FRNRAP. Trimming removed 4 bases from V and 10 bases from J; junction bases left unmatched: 3. The CDR3 sequence is CASGWSGGEQFF. CDR3 in DNA: TGTGCTAGTGGTTGGAGCGGGGGCGAGCAGTTCTTC.

In regard to this clone: This same CDR3 is encoded by further DNA sequences in the sample. This chain connects TRBV11-3 to TRBJ2-7; maybe TRBD1 (5 bases). The CDR3 consists of 14 residues. V was clipped by 4 bases and J by 0 bases, with 10 bases between them. The V gene's germline CDR1 is SGHNT and CDR2 YENEEA. CDR3 residues: CASSSSRDSYEQYF. As DNA, the CDR3 is TGTGCCAGCAGCTCCTCCAGGGACTCCTACGAGCAGTACTTC.

This clone was observed a handful of times. The chain has TRBV2 and TRBJ1-1; the D is unclear. CDR3 length: 14 residues. CDR1 is SNHLY and CDR2 is FYNNEI in the germline V gene. Deletions cut 1 base from V and 5 bases from J, with 11 bases between. The CDR3 region is CASSEVRGRTEAFF. CDR3 nucleotide sequence: TGTGCCAGCAGTGAAGTGCGGGGTCGAACTGAAGCTTTCTTT.

The rearrangement links TRBV12-5 to TRBJ1-1, with 7 bases matching TRBD1. The V gene's germline CDR1 is LGHNT and CDR2 FRNRAP. V was clipped by 6 bases and J by 4 bases; unmatched bases: 8. The CDR3 sequence is 14 residues long. The CDR3 is CASGPTGASTEAFF. For the CDR3, the DNA is TGTGCTAGTGGCCCTACAGGGGCCAGCACTGAAGCTTTCTTT.

The chain recombines TRBV6-5 with TRBJ1-2; no clear D. Germline V gives CDR1 MNHEY, CDR2 SVGAGI. V was pared by 0 bases and J by 4 bases, with 9 bases between. This CDR3 has 14 amino acids. The CDR3 nucleotides read TGTGCCAGCAGTTACTCGGGAGGACCCTATGGCTACACCTTC. Translating gives CASSYSGGPYGYTF.

This clone occurred a few times. CDR3 protein: CASSEARGNQETQYF. In DNA, the CDR3 is TGTGCCAGCAGTGAAGCGCGAGGGAACCAAGAGACCCAGTACTTC. V usage is TRBV2 and J usage is TRBJ2-5; a possible D gene is TRBD2 (5 bases). Germline V gives CDR1 SNHLY, CDR2 FYNNEI. The CDR3 is made up of 15 amino acids. V was pared by 0 bases and J by 0 bases, with 8 bases between.

CDR3 amino acids: CASSLVGGSYEQYF. CDR3 bases: TGTGCCAGCAGCTTGGTAGGCGGTTCCTACGAGCAGTACTTC. V gene TRBV5-6 combines with J gene TRBJ2-7; D is unclear. The V and J ends lost 0 bases and 1 base respectively, with 8 bases between them. The CDR3 is 14 amino acids. Germline assignment: CDR1 SGHDT and CDR2 YYEEEE.

On this clone: Other DNA variants within this sample encode the same CDR3. The J gene is TRBJ2-5, the V gene TRBV4-1; 10 bases line up with TRBD2. The CDR3 runs to 15 residues. Looked up from germline, CDR1 is MGHRA and CDR2 is YSYEKL. The ends lost 1 base at V and 5 bases at J; junction bases unmatched: 4. This chain's CDR3 is CASSQAGSGRETQYF. In nucleotides, the CDR3 is TGCGCCAGCAGCCAAGCTGGTAGCGGGAGGGAGACCCAGTACTTC.

The rearrangement joins TRBV11-2 to TRBJ2-7, with 8 nucleotides matching TRBD2. The V segment lost 6 bases and the J segment 6 bases; nucleotides outside the gene matches: 10. Germline V CDR1 and CDR2: SGHAT, FQNNGV. The CDR3 spans 14 residues. In DNA, the CDR3 is TGTGCCAGCAGTCCAACTAGCGGAGAAACCGAGCAGTACTTC. Protein sequence: CASSPTSGETEQYF.

This chain connects TRBV29-1 to TRBJ2-1; 8 positions match TRBD2. Germline V gives CDR1 SQVTM, CDR2 ANQGSEA. This CDR3 region has 14 residues. The trim removed 6 bases at V and 4 bases at J, leaving 8 bases unmatched. CDR3 sequence (DNA): TGCAGCGTCGATGGCCAGCGGGGGTACAATGAGCAGTTCTTC. This sequence encodes CSVDGQRGYNEQFF.

A few counts support this clone. The CDR3 DNA follows: TGTGCCAGCAGCCGCGAGAATGAGCAGTTCTTC. This encodes CASSRENEQFF. The chain links TRBV5-6 to TRBJ2-1; D not certain. Trimming left V 4 bases short and J 7 bases short, with 6 bases between. The CDR3 spans 11 residues. Germline V gives CDR1 SGHDT, CDR2 YYEEEE. The variable domain in full, with the rest retrieved from reference TRBV5-6 and TRBJ2-1, is DAGVTQSPTHLIKTRGQQVTLRCSPKSGHDTVSWYQQALGQGPQFIFQYYEEEERQRGNFPDRFSGHQFPNYSSELNVNALLLGDSALYLCASSRENEQFFGPGTRLTVL.

This clone appeared a few times. CDR3 DNA: TGTGCCAGCAGCTCCGGGACGGGACAGGATAATTCACCCCTCCACTTT. Its protein product is CASSSGTGQDNSPLHF. The V call is TRBV7-9, the J call TRBJ1-6; TRBD1 matches at 8 bases. J gave up 5 bases and V 4 bases, and 7 bases lay outside the gene matches. In germline, CDR1 is SEHNR, CDR2 FQNEAQ (reference sequence). This CDR3 is 16 amino acids long.

The CDR3 nucleotides read TGCGCCAGCAGCCAACCTCTTAGGGGGAGGATCTCTGGGGCCAACGTCCTGACTTTC. Protein product: CASSQPLRGRISGANVLTF. The J gene is TRBJ2-6, the V gene TRBV4-1, with D possibly called TRBD1 or TRBD2 (6 bases each). Germline V gives CDR1 MGHRA, CDR2 YSYEKL. Between the trimmed V and J ends, which lost 2 bases and 0 bases, there was a span of 17 bases. This CDR3 has 19 residues.

A few counts support this clone. The chain couples TRBV2 to TRBJ1-5; tentatively, D is TRBD1 (5 bases). With 0 bases removed from V and 6 bases from J, the gap between germline ends came to 12 bases. CDR3 length: 15 amino acids. Germline CDR1 SNHLY, CDR2 FYNNEI. The CDR3 DNA is TGTGCCAGCAGTGAAGCTCCAGGGCCGAGTCAGCCCCAGCATTTT. It yields the protein CASSEAPGPSQPQHF.

The chain has TRBV5-4 and TRBJ2-5, with a tentative D call TRBD1 (5 bases). CDR3 length equals 16 residues. Trimming removed 0 bases at V and 2 bases at J, with 14 bases between. Germline lookup yields CDR1 SGHNT and CDR2 YYREEE (reference sequence). The CDR3, as DNA: TGTGCCAGCAGCTTGGCCGTAACGACAGTTCAAGAGACCCAGTACTTC. Translation: CASSLAVTTVQETQYF.

The table lists this clone with a count of one. The same CDR3 arises from other DNA sequences in this sample as well. The rearrangement links TRBV9 to TRBJ2-2; TRBD1 is a possible D gene (6 bases). CDR1 and CDR2 from the germline V gene are SGDLS and YYNGEE. This CDR3 region has 14 residues. The germline V and J ends were trimmed by 0 bases and 3 bases, with 6 bases remaining between them. The DNA of the CDR3 is TGTGCCAGCAGCGTAGCAGGGGACACCGGGGAGCTGTTTTTT. It codes for CASSVAGDTGELFF.

The sample holds a few counts of this clone. J is TRBJ2-1 and V is TRBV29-1; 9 bases are shared with TRBD1. The CDR3 consists of 14 residues. The V segment lost 7 bases and the J segment 0 bases; nucleotides outside the gene matches: 4. Germline V gene lookup returns CDR1 SQVTM and CDR2 ANQGSEA. CDR3 sequence (DNA): TGCAGCGGAGGACAGGGGATCTCCTACAATGAGCAGTTCTTC. It yields the protein CSGGQGISYNEQFF.

The chain carries TRBV28 and TRBJ2-7, with no clear D. This CDR3 spans 14 amino acids. CDR1 is MDHEN, CDR2 SYDVKM, per germline. The V end was cut by 5 bases, the J end by 3 bases, with 14 bases between. CDR3 sequence reads: CASSGESPVYEQYF. In DNA form, the CDR3 reads TGTGCCAGCAGTGGCGAATCCCCGGTCTACGAGCAGTACTTC.

This clone was counted only a few times. The chain recombines TRBV2 with TRBJ2-7; possible D gene TRBD1, 5 bases. Deletions cut 3 bases from V and 5 bases from J, with 11 bases between. The V gene's germline CDR1 is SNHLY and CDR2 FYNNEI. This CDR3 spans 13 amino acids. For the CDR3, the DNA is TGTGCCAGCAGTGACCAACAGGTGGACGAGCAGTACTTC. Translated: CASSDQQVDEQYF.

The chain is built from TRBV10-3 and TRBJ2-5, with 9 positions matching TRBD2. This CDR3 region has 15 residues. V shed 3 bases and J 2 bases; nucleotides not matched to a gene: 4. The germline V gene has CDR1 ENHRY and CDR2 SYGVKD. The CDR3 protein is CAISDPSGAQETQYF. The CDR3 DNA sequence: TGTGCCATCAGTGACCCTAGCGGGGCACAAGAGACCCAGTACTTC.

The chain carries TRBV6-5 and TRBJ2-4; D not certain. V lost 9 bases and J lost 1, with 13 bases in between. CDR3 length equals 14 residues. From germline, CDR1 is MNHEY and CDR2 SVGAGI. The CDR3 nucleotides are TGTGCCAGTCGCTCGGGTCCGGCCAAAAACATTCAGTACTTC. Translation gives CASRSGPAKNIQYF.

The chain couples TRBV9 to TRBJ1-5, with D unresolved. Germline V gene sequence: CDR1 SGDLS, CDR2 YYNGEE. V was cut by 4 bases and J by 4 bases, with 15 bases left in between. This CDR3 spans 15 amino acids. CDR3 in DNA: TGTGCCAGCAGCCCTCAAGCCCGAGGGAATCAGCCCCAGCATTTT. This encodes CASSPQARGNQPQHF.

In its sample, this clone was seen a few times. The V call is TRBV30, the J call TRBJ2-6; D call uncertain. Trimming stripped 1 base from V and 0 bases from J, with 10 bases between. The CDR3 length is 16 residues. CDR1 and CDR2 from the germline V gene are GTSNPN and SVGIG (reference sequence). The CDR3 coding sequence is TGTGCCTGGAGTGCTCGGAGAAGCTCTGGGGCCAACGTCCTGACTTTC. Translation gives CAWSARRSSGANVLTF.